The 3 T cell receptor beta chains listed next were all sequenced from one sample in a study of shared clonotypes between healthy human individuals. Assay: immunoSEQ multiplex PCR; the TCRdb copy retains only in-frame clones and omits some. The sample gives roughly 1,800,000 clones, about 95% of which show up once; less than 1.5% is in the top ten. Naive CD8 cells, CD45RO-negative and positively selected for CCR7, excluded terminally differentiated effector memory CD45RA+ cells. The sequencing input was naive CD8+ T cells sorted from blood. The source of these receptors is a young man in good health.

About this clone itself: Other DNA sequences in this sample translate to the same CDR3. The CDR3 bases are TGTGCCAGCAGCTCCCCACTGAACACTGAAGCTTTCTTT. It codes for CASSSPLNTEAFF. The rearrangement links TRBV7-9 to TRBJ1-1; no clear D gene. The CDR3 has 13 amino acids. Germline loops: CDR1 SEHNR, CDR2 FQNEAQ (reference sequence). V gave up 4 bases and J gave up 0 bases, with 6 bases separating them.

This chain links TRBV27 with TRBJ1-2; 7 nucleotides line up with TRBD1. This CDR3 contains 14 residues. Germline V gene lookup returns CDR1 MNHEY and CDR2 SMNVEV (reference sequence). V gave up 4 bases and J gave up 4 bases; unmatched junction bases: 6. CDR3 sequence (DNA): TGTGCCAGCAGTTACAGGGGAGTAGGCTATGGCTACACCTTC. Translation gives CASSYRGVGYGYTF.

V is TRBV4-3 and J is TRBJ2-3, with TRBD2 matching over 9 bases. This CDR3 has 15 amino acids. Unmatched junction bases numbered 2, after V lost 4 bases and J lost 0 bases. From germline, CDR1 is LGHNA and CDR2 YSLEER. CDR3 in DNA: TGCGCCAGCAGCCCCGGACTAGCGAGCACAGATACGCAGTATTTT. Residues: CASSPGLASTDTQYF.